This T cell receptor beta chain was identified in a study of spatial heterogeneity in lung cancer. Time point denoted: sample taken at primary tumor resection. Donors were around 70 untreated early-stage non-small cell lung cancer patients. Each CDR3 protein gets one entry after TCRdb re-called the 5' RACE reads with MiXCR. This table holds approximately 11,000 distinct CDR3 sequences, roughly 3.5% found once. This clonotype was detected ten times or more. This CDR3 region has 12 residues. Germline CDR1 is SGHAT and CDR2 is FQNNGV. Trimming removed 6 bases at V and 13 bases at J, with 16 bases between.

The source of this sequence is a female donor with early-stage non-small cell lung cancer. The starting material was PBMCs, obtained at surgery. This chain uses TRBV11-2 with TRBJ2-1; D may correspond to TRBD1 or TRBD2 (5 bases each). CDR3 bases: TGTGCCAGCAGTGCTCAGGATGGGGGACAGTTCTTC. It translates to CASSAQDGGQFF.